The 27 T cell receptor beta chains presented below share a single source sample, sequenced in a study of blood T cell repertoires in COVID-19. Data came from immunoSEQ multiplex PCR; TCRdb stores just in-frame clones and leaves some out. The sample lists 80,000 to 100,000 clones, about 84% occurring once. Sequencing was done on a sample of peripheral blood. The receptor set was obtained from a man between 60 and 75 years old with acute or convalescent COVID-19.

The CDR3 DNA follows: TGCGCCAGCAGCCAAGATCCAGGGGTCACCTACGAGCAGTACTTC. Translating gives CASSQDPGVTYEQYF. This chain uses TRBV4-1 with TRBJ2-7; weak D call: TRBD1 (6 bases). Trimming cost V 0 bases and J 2 bases, with 11 bases left between them. This CDR3 is 15 amino acids long. Germline V CDR1 and CDR2: MGHRA, YSYEKL.

This sequence joins TRBV24-1 and TRBJ1-1, with D unclear. The V end was cut by 2 bases, the J end by 10 bases, with 25 bases between. There are 17 residues in the CDR3. Germline CDR1 KGHDR, CDR2 SFDVKD. In DNA, the CDR3 is TGTGCCACCAGTGATTCAACATCCGGAGTATTCAACCGTGGAGCTTTCTTT. Encoded protein: CATSDSTSGVFNRGAFF.

CDR3 DNA sequence: TGTGCCAGCAGTAGTCGGGAGACTAGCGGGAATTATAATGAGCAGTTCTTC. Amino acids: CASSSRETSGNYNEQFF. J is TRBJ2-1 and V is TRBV6-2 or TRBV6-3; 11 bases line up with TRBD2. V lost 5 bases to trimming and J lost 7 bases; unmatched junction nucleotides: 13. This CDR3 region has 17 residues. CDR1 is MNHEY and CDR2 is SVGEGT in the germline V gene.

V gene TRBV6-1 combines with J gene TRBJ1-4; the match to TRBD1 covers 9 bases. Germline loops: CDR1 MNHNS, CDR2 SASEGT. The CDR3 is 16 residues long. Germline trimming cut 1 base from V and 10 bases from J; bases unmatched to any gene: 10. CDR3 bases: TGTGCCAGCAGTGAAGTTCTGGGACAGGGTTTTGGAAAACTGTTTTTT. Translation: CASSEVLGQGFGKLFF.

The chain joins TRBV3-1 (or the pseudogene TRBV3-2) to TRBJ1-1; D gene uncertain. CDR1 and CDR2 (germline): LGHDT, YNNKEL (reference sequence). The V end was cut by 3 bases, the J end by 2 bases, with 10 bases between. The CDR3 contains 14 residues. CDR3 in DNA: TGTGCCAGCAGCCATCATAGTATAAACACTGAAGCTTTCTTT. It codes for CASSHHSINTEAFF.

This clone came up a few times. V gene TRBV6-5 combines with J gene TRBJ2-2; 7 bases are shared with TRBD2. This CDR3 contains 13 residues. Germline V gene lookup returns CDR1 MNHEY and CDR2 SVGAGI. The V and J ends lost 7 bases and 2 bases, in that order; junction bases with no gene match: 1. The DNA for the CDR3 is TGTGCCAGCAAAGCGGGAAACACCGGGGAGCTGTTTTTT. This gives the protein CASKAGNTGELFF.

The genes are TRBV7-2 and TRBJ2-5, with 8 bases lining up with TRBD2. The germline gives CDR1 SGHTA, CDR2 FQGNSA. Trimming took 4 bases from V and 5 from J; bases not matched to a gene: 3. The CDR3 runs 13 residues. The CDR3 reads CASSSSGGETQYF. The DNA of the CDR3 is TGTGCCAGCAGCTCCTCGGGGGGGGAGACCCAGTACTTC.

This clone came up a few times. The gene calls are TRBV5-4 and TRBJ2-2; the match to TRBD2 covers 8 bases. V gave up 1 base and J gave up 2 bases; unmatched junction bases: 4. CDR3 size: 16 residues. CDR1 is SGHNT and CDR2 is YYREEE in the germline V gene (reference sequence). For the CDR3, the DNA is TGTGCCAGCAGCTTGCCGGGGGGGCTCAACACCGGGGAGCTGTTTTTT. As protein: CASSLPGGLNTGELFF.

This clone was observed a single time. This chain connects TRBV5-1 to TRBJ2-1; a weak D match, TRBD1 (5 bases). Trimming left V 1 base short and J 6 bases short, with 14 bases between. Germline CDR1 and CDR2: SGHRS and YFSETQ. The CDR3 length is 15 residues. CDR3: CASSLISRVGNEQFF. The CDR3 DNA follows: TGCGCCAGCAGCTTGATATCCAGGGTAGGCAATGAGCAGTTCTTC.

The V call is TRBV27, the J call TRBJ2-7; weak D call: TRBD2 (5 bases). V was cut by 4 bases and J by 0 bases, with 7 bases left in between. Germline assignment: CDR1 MNHEY and CDR2 SMNVEV (reference sequence). The CDR3 extends over 13 amino acids. This CDR3 is CASSWRHSYEQYF. As DNA, the CDR3 is TGTGCCAGCAGTTGGAGGCACTCCTACGAGCAGTACTTC.

The chain recombines TRBV3-1 (or the pseudogene TRBV3-2) with TRBJ1-2, with a weak D call TRBD1 (6 bases). With 1 base removed from V and 0 bases from J, the gap between germline ends came to 15 bases. The CDR3 length is 17 residues. CDR1 and CDR2 from the germline V gene are LGHDT and YNNKEL (reference sequence). In DNA, the CDR3 is TGTGCCAGCAGCCAAGGGCCTCGGACAGCTTCTAACTATGGCTACACCTTC. The encoded protein is CASSQGPRTASNYGYTF.

This chain uses TRBV28 with TRBJ2-3, with TRBD2 identical over 9 bases. The V segment lost 3 bases and the J segment 5 bases; nucleotides outside the gene matches: 6. The CDR3 contains 15 residues. The germline V gene encodes CDR1 MDHEN and CDR2 SYDVKM. CDR3 residues: CASSFFSGSRDTQYF. In DNA, the CDR3 is TGTGCCAGCAGTTTTTTTAGCGGGAGTAGAGATACGCAGTATTTT.

The genes are TRBV29-1 and TRBJ2-5; 10 bases map to TRBD1. The CDR3 totals 13 residues. The ends lost 5 bases at V and 4 bases at J; junction bases unmatched: 4. The germline CDR1 and CDR2 sequences are SQVTM and ANQGSEA. The chain's CDR3 is CSVPTGGGETQYF. The CDR3 DNA follows: TGCAGCGTTCCGACAGGGGGCGGAGAGACCCAGTACTTC.

The chain links TRBV7-2 to TRBJ2-5, with 10 positions matching TRBD2. The CDR3 loop spans 15 amino acids. The V gene's germline CDR1 is SGHTA and CDR2 FQGNSA. J lost 4 bases, V lost 2 bases, and 4 bases had no gene match. The CDR3 DNA reads TGTGCCAGCAGCTTAATCAGCGGGGGGGCAGAGACCCAGTACTTC. Amino acid sequence: CASSLISGGAETQYF. The variable domain in full, completed from reference TRBV7-2 and TRBJ2-5, reads GAGVSQSPSNKVTEKGKDVELRCDPISGHTALYWYRQSLGQGLEFLIYFQGNSAPDKSGLPSDRFSAERTGGSVSTLTIQRTQQEDSAVYLCASSLISGGAETQYFGPGTRLLVL.

The rearrangement links TRBV19 to TRBJ1-4, with 7 nucleotides matching TRBD1. The junction had 8 bases not matched to a gene; V was cut back by 5 bases and J by 5 bases. The CDR3 contains 15 residues. Germline values: CDR1 LNHDA, CDR2 SQIVND (reference sequence). The CDR3 reads CASSARTGRNEKLFF. CDR3 bases: TGTGCCAGTAGTGCAAGGACAGGAAGGAATGAAAAACTGTTTTTT.

This chain joins TRBV29-1 and TRBJ2-5, with D hard to call. Trimming stripped 7 bases from V and 7 bases from J, with 10 bases between. Germline CDR1 SQVTM, CDR2 ANQGSEA. The CDR3 is made up of 10 amino acids. The DNA for the CDR3 is TGCAGCGCCGACATGGGGACCCAGTACTTC. This codes for CSADMGTQYF. The full variable domain, its missing parts supplied by reference TRBV29-1 and TRBJ2-5, is SAVISQKPSRDICQRGTSLTIQCQVDSQVTMMFWYRQQPGQSLTLIATANQGSEATYESGFVIDKFPISRPNLTFSTLTVSNMSPEDSSIYLCSADMGTQYFGPGTRLLVL.

The chain is built from TRBV2 and TRBJ2-5, with D tentatively TRBD2 (6 bases). The V end was cut by 4 bases, the J end by 7 bases, with 28 bases between. In germline, CDR1 is SNHLY, CDR2 FYNNEI. The CDR3 contains 18 residues. In DNA, the CDR3 is TGTGCCAGCAGTGTATTAGCGGCGGCTATCGGGTCAACTGGGACCCAGTACTTC. Translating it yields CASSVLAAAIGSTGTQYF.

This chain connects TRBV11-2 to TRBJ1-2; 7 bases map to TRBD1. CDR3 length: 15 amino acids. V was clipped by 0 bases and J by 6 bases; unmatched bases: 7. Germline CDR1 and CDR2: SGHAT and FQNNGV. The CDR3 here is CASSLDRGGGHGYTF. In DNA form, the CDR3 reads TGTGCCAGCAGCTTAGATCGCGGAGGGGGCCATGGCTACACCTTC.

The chain has TRBV27 and TRBJ1-6, with unresolved D. The CDR3 is 16 residues long. Germline V CDR1 and CDR2: MNHEY, SMNVEV (reference sequence). Trimming stripped 4 bases from V and 8 bases from J, with 18 bases between. CDR3 sequence reads: CASSSVKRGTDSPLHF. The CDR3 DNA sequence: TGTGCCAGCAGTTCCGTGAAGAGAGGTACGGATTCACCCCTCCACTTT.

V usage is TRBV3-1 (or the pseudogene TRBV3-2) and J usage is TRBJ1-2; a weak D match, TRBD1 (6 bases). The CDR3 totals 17 residues. Looked up from germline, CDR1 is LGHDT and CDR2 is YNNKEL (reference sequence). V gave up 6 bases and J gave up 0 bases, with 20 bases separating them. The CDR3 spells CASSLSGVGGPNYGYTF. In DNA, the CDR3 is TGTGCCAGCAGTTTATCAGGGGTTGGCGGACCTAACTATGGCTACACCTTC.

This chain links TRBV28 with TRBJ1-4; tentative D call: TRBD1 (5 bases). V was trimmed by 7 bases and J by 3 bases, leaving 15 bases between them. Germline CDR1 is MDHEN and CDR2 is SYDVKM. CDR3 size: 15 residues. As DNA, the CDR3 is TGTGCCAGCACTGGCGGGGGAGAAGCTAATGAAAAACTGTTTTTT. Translating gives CASTGGGEANEKLFF. Together with reference TRBV28 and TRBJ1-4, the CDR3 gives the full variable domain: DVKVTQSSRYLVKRTGEKVFLECVQDMDHENMFWYRQDPGLGLRLIYFSYDVKMKEKGDIPEGYSVSREKKERFSLILESASTNQTSMYLCASTGGGEANEKLFFGSGTQLSVL.

The rearrangement joins TRBV9 to TRBJ2-2, with a weak D call TRBD1 (5 bases). Germline V lookup: CDR1 SGDLS, CDR2 YYNGEE. The CDR3 is 15 residues long. V was pared by 4 bases and J by 0 bases, with 10 bases between. The CDR3 protein is CASSLGHANTGELFF. CDR3 in DNA: TGTGCCAGCAGCCTAGGACACGCGAACACCGGGGAGCTGTTTTTT.

The chain joins TRBV10-1 to TRBJ2-7; TRBD1 matches 8 bases. The CDR3 length is 16 residues. Germline-derived CDR1 and CDR2 are WNHNN and SYGVQD (reference sequence). The junction had 11 bases not matched to a gene; V was cut back by 2 bases and J by 5 bases. CDR3 in DNA: TGCGCCAGCAGTGAGGGCAGGGGGCCCCTAGGGAACGAGCAGTACTTC. It specifies CASSEGRGPLGNEQYF.

This clone turned up a few times. V is TRBV12-5 and J is TRBJ2-3; no clear D gene. The CDR3 runs to 12 residues. V lost 5 bases to trimming and J lost 5 bases, with 8 bases between them. CDR1 is LGHNT, CDR2 FRNRAP, per germline. CDR3 amino acids: CASGLPRDTQYF. The CDR3, as DNA: TGTGCTAGTGGTCTTCCTCGAGATACGCAGTATTTT.

This chain uses TRBV3-1 (or the pseudogene TRBV3-2) with TRBJ2-7, with D possibly TRBD2 on 6 matching bases. V was clipped by 3 bases and J by 4 bases, with 16 bases between them. The V gene's germline CDR1 is LGHDT and CDR2 YNNKEL (reference sequence). The CDR3 spans 15 residues. CDR3 loop: CASSQYSGGIYEQYF. The CDR3 DNA reads as TGTGCCAGCAGCCAGTATAGCGGAGGAATTTACGAGCAGTACTTC.

V usage is TRBV5-1 and J usage is TRBJ2-2, with D possibly TRBD2 on 6 matching bases. The germline V gene encodes CDR1 SGHRS and CDR2 YFSETQ. This CDR3 is built from 15 residues. Trimming shortened V by 3 bases and J by 1 base, and 10 bases separated the two germline ends. In DNA, the CDR3 is TGCGCCAGCAGCTCAATGGGGGGGAACACCGGGGAGCTGTTTTTT. Translation gives CASSSMGGNTGELFF.

V and J are TRBV27 and TRBJ2-6, with TRBD1 matching 7 bases. Germline-derived CDR1 and CDR2 are MNHEY and SMNVEV (reference sequence). There are 18 residues in the CDR3. J was trimmed by 0 bases and V by 6 bases; bases with no gene match: 11. CDR3 protein: CASSFRKTGTSGANVLTF. CDR3 bases: TGTGCCAGCAGCTTTAGGAAGACAGGGACCTCTGGGGCCAACGTCCTGACTTTC.